This section outlines one TCR beta chain sequence together with its context. The germline gives CDR1 MDHEN, CDR2 SYDVKM. V lost 3 bases and J lost 4; bases outside the gene matches: 9. This CDR3 contains 16 residues. This entry comes from a study of blood T cell repertoires in COVID-19. The assay was immunoSEQ multiplex PCR, and TCRdb's table has in-frame clones only and misses some. The sample has under 300,000 clones, around nine tenths seen once. Seattle patients were enrolled during active infection and followed longitudinally. The sample consisted of peripheral blood. This TCR came from a woman in her 70s with COVID-19, enrolled during active disease. The chain has TRBV28 and TRBJ1-2, with TRBD1 matching 9 bases. CDR3 in DNA: TGTGCCAGCAGTTTGGGTGGGACAGGGAGAGGCTATGGCTACACCTTC. Translated, it gives CASSLGGTGRGYGYTF.